This T cell receptor beta chain was identified in a study of blood T cell repertoires in COVID-19. Participants reported their clinical history, and cohort assignment relied on those reports. Authors' methods: Cell counts per sample came from amplifying reference gene primers. Assay used: immunoSEQ multiplex PCR; TCRdb lists only in-frame clones, some missing. V, J and clone size were drawn from that table, and D and trimming were deduced from the DNA. The table shows approximately 470,000 clones, with approximately 86% occurring only once. V was clipped by 6 bases and J by 4 bases, with 15 bases between them. This CDR3 contains 14 residues. Germline V gives CDR1 SNHLY, CDR2 FYNNEI.

This sequence originates from a woman aged 18 to 35 who had recovered from COVID-19. The sequenced material came from PBMCs or T cells enriched from blood (not recorded which). V usage is TRBV2 and J usage is TRBJ1-1; D call uncertain. The CDR3 bases are TGTGCCAGCAGCTCCGGGAGGGTGGGCACTGAAGCTTTCTTT. This sequence encodes CASSSGRVGTEAFF.